The 20 T cell receptor beta chains given below trace back to one sample, sequenced in a study of T cell responses to AZD1222 COVID-19 vaccine. The protocol was immunoSEQ multiplex PCR, while the TCRdb copy is restricted to in-frame clones and leaves out a portion. The sample holds around 84,000 clones; around 86% are singletons and the top ten take 8.5% to 9%. Sequenced material: peripheral blood, taken on day 0 of AZD1222 vaccination. The receptors originated from an adult in good health.

This clone has more than one count but fewer than ten. The rearrangement links TRBV5-5 to TRBJ1-2; TRBD1 might be the D (6 bases). Trimming left V 4 bases short and J 8 bases short, with 12 bases between. The CDR3 is 12 residues long. Germline V lookup: CDR1 SGHKS, CDR2 YYEKEE (reference sequence). The CDR3 nucleotides read TGTGCCAGCAGCCCGGAGGGGGGAGGCTACACCTTC. Encoded protein: CASSPEGGGYTF.

The chain has TRBV11-3 and TRBJ1-2, with D possibly matching TRBD1 (6 bases). The V and J ends lost 2 bases and 7 bases respectively, with 14 bases between them. Per the germline V gene, CDR1 is SGHNT and CDR2 is YENEEA. The CDR3 runs to 14 residues. This CDR3 is CASSLPQGDGGYTF. CDR3 in DNA: TGTGCCAGCAGCTTACCACAGGGAGACGGTGGCTACACCTTC.

The chain combines TRBV19 with TRBJ1-6, with a possible D match to TRBD1 (6 bases). The CDR3 runs 15 residues. Germline V gene lookup returns CDR1 LNHDA and CDR2 SQIVND (reference sequence). The V and J ends lost 4 bases and 7 bases respectively, with 14 bases between them. The CDR3 DNA is TGTGCCAGTAGTACAACAGGGATAGGCAATTCACCCCTCCACTTT. It yields the protein CASSTTGIGNSPLHF.

The rearrangement links TRBV7-2 to TRBJ2-5; possibly TRBD1 for D (5 bases). Looked up from germline, CDR1 is SGHTA and CDR2 is FQGNSA. V was pared by 5 bases and J by 4 bases, with 11 bases between. This CDR3 has 13 residues. The CDR3 here is CASSGKGLETQYF. In nucleotides, the CDR3 is TGTGCCAGCAGCGGAAAGGGGTTAGAGACCCAGTACTTC.

This clone occurred once. The chain employs TRBV2 and TRBJ1-5; D call uncertain. Trimming left V 8 bases short and J 3 bases short, with 14 bases between. This CDR3 comprises 14 residues. CDR1 is SNHLY and CDR2 is FYNNEI in the germline V gene. The DNA of the CDR3 is TGTGCCAGCCGCAGCGGGATGTACAATCAGCCCCAGCATTTT. Translated, it gives CASRSGMYNQPQHF.

The chain combines TRBV3-1 (or the pseudogene TRBV3-2) with TRBJ2-3; 11 bases agree with TRBD2. Losses at the gene ends were 10 bases for V and 6 bases for J; bases not matched to a gene: 9. CDR1 is LGHDT and CDR2 is YNNKEL in the germline V gene (reference sequence). The CDR3 is made up of 14 amino acids. For the CDR3, the DNA is TGTGCCACCTCGACTAGCGGGGTCCAGGATACGCAGTATTTT. It translates to CATSTSGVQDTQYF.

The chain couples TRBV7-2 to TRBJ1-5, with a possible D match to TRBD1 (5 bases). V lost 2 bases and J 0 bases, leaving 8 bases between the germline ends. CDR1 and CDR2 from the germline V gene are SGHTA and FQGNSA. CDR3 length equals 15 residues. This CDR3 is CASSLTGGSNQPQHF. In nucleotides, the CDR3 is TGTGCCAGCAGCTTAACTGGGGGTAGCAATCAGCCCCAGCATTTT.

This clone turned up a few times. The rearrangement uses TRBV7-2 and TRBJ2-3; D is uncertain. Trimming cost V 1 base and J 2 bases, with 7 bases left between them. This CDR3 region has 14 residues. Germline V gene lookup returns CDR1 SGHTA and CDR2 FQGNSA. In nucleotides, the CDR3 is TGTGCCAGCAGCTTAGACCCACTCACAGATACGCAGTATTTT. It encodes CASSLDPLTDTQYF.

This sequence joins TRBV24-1 and TRBJ2-3, with 9 bases aligning to TRBD2. CDR1 KGHDR and CDR2 SFDVKD come from the germline V gene. The V segment lost 3 bases and the J segment 2 bases; nucleotides outside the gene matches: 5. This CDR3 region has 16 residues. CDR3: CATSDRSGGPTDTQYF. CDR3 nucleotide sequence: TGTGCCACCAGTGATCGTAGCGGGGGCCCCACAGATACGCAGTATTTT.

The chain links TRBV30 to TRBJ1-5; 8 nucleotides align to TRBD1. After removal of 5 bases from V and 1 base from J, the junction contained 13 bases not matched to a gene. CDR1 and CDR2 from the germline V gene are GTSNPN and SVGIG (reference sequence). The CDR3 is made up of 17 amino acids. In nucleotides, the CDR3 is TGTGCCTGGTCAGGGGGCGCCGCCTTAATCAGCAATCAGCCCCAGCATTTT. Its translation is CAWSGGAALISNQPQHF.

The chain combines TRBV5-6 with TRBJ1-5; 8 positions agree with TRBD1. The CDR3 contains 16 residues. V lost 1 base to trimming and J lost 1 base; unmatched junction nucleotides: 4. CDR1 SGHDT and CDR2 YYEEEE come from the germline V gene. The CDR3 sequence is CASSLNRGISNQPQHF. The CDR3 region has the DNA TGTGCCAGCAGCTTGAACAGGGGGATAAGCAATCAGCCCCAGCATTTT.

V and J are TRBV6-1 and TRBJ2-5; unclear D gene. Trimming removed 3 bases from V and 1 base from J, with 9 bases in between. CDR3 length: 14 amino acids. Germline CDR1 and CDR2: MNHNS and SASEGT. The CDR3 sequence is CASSDAAAQETQYF. CDR3 sequence (DNA): TGTGCCAGCAGTGACGCGGCAGCCCAAGAGACCCAGTACTTC.

The chain combines TRBV19 with TRBJ2-2; the match to TRBD1 covers 7 bases. In germline, CDR1 is LNHDA, CDR2 SQIVND (reference sequence). The V and J ends lost 3 bases and 4 bases, in that order; junction bases with no gene match: 5. The CDR3 is 15 residues long. This CDR3 is CASSIVTGFTGELFF. The CDR3 DNA reads TGTGCCAGTAGTATTGTGACAGGGTTCACCGGGGAGCTGTTTTTT. Looking up the rest from reference TRBV19 and TRBJ2-2 gives the full variable domain: DGGITQSPKYLFRKEGQNVTLSCEQNLNHDAMYWYRQDPGQGLRLIYYSQIVNDFQKGDIAEGYSVSREKKESFPLTVTSAQKNPTAFYLCASSIVTGFTGELFFGEGSRLTVL.

V gene TRBV7-8 combines with J gene TRBJ2-3, with 7 positions matching TRBD2. J lost 0 bases, V lost 3 bases, and 15 bases had no gene match. Germline V lookup: CDR1 SGHVS, CDR2 FQNEAQ. This CDR3 has 19 residues. The CDR3 loop is CASSLYGRRGRASTDTQYF. The CDR3 coding sequence is TGTGCCAGCAGCTTGTACGGGAGGAGGGGTCGGGCGAGCACAGATACGCAGTATTTT.

This chain links TRBV6-2 or TRBV6-3 with TRBJ2-7; D not certain. The V and J ends lost 0 bases and 0 bases respectively, with 6 bases between them. Germline-derived CDR1 and CDR2 are MNHEY and SVGEGT. The CDR3 runs to 14 residues. CDR3 sequence (DNA): TGTGCCAGCAGTTACTCGACTCGCTCCTACGAGCAGTACTTC. Protein: CASSYSTRSYEQYF.

The genes are TRBV2 and TRBJ1-6, with a possible D match to TRBD1 (6 bases). Germline CDR1 SNHLY, CDR2 FYNNEI. The V and J ends lost 1 base and 8 bases respectively, with 12 bases between them. The CDR3 length is 15 residues. This chain's CDR3 is CASSEDGGRDSPLHF. The CDR3 region has the DNA TGTGCCAGCAGTGAAGATGGGGGGCGAGATTCACCCCTCCACTTT.

The chain uses TRBV11-2 and TRBJ1-6; no clear D gene. Per germline, CDR1 SGHAT and CDR2 FQNNGV. The CDR3 spans 13 residues. Trimming removed 3 bases from V and 7 bases from J, with 7 bases in between. Here the CDR3 DNA reads TGTGCCAGCAGCTTGGGGTTCAATTCACCCCTCCACTTT. This encodes CASSLGFNSPLHF.

The chain combines TRBV2 with TRBJ1-2; 7 nucleotides agree with TRBD1. CDR1 and CDR2 from the germline V gene are SNHLY and FYNNEI. V shed 2 bases, J shed 4 bases, and the junction held 4 bases outside the gene matches. This CDR3 is 14 amino acids long. CDR3 amino acids: CASSEWGTAYGYTF. As DNA, the CDR3 is TGTGCCAGCAGTGAATGGGGGACAGCCTATGGCTACACCTTC.

V gene TRBV14 combines with J gene TRBJ2-1; D possibly corresponds to TRBD1 (5 bases). CDR3 length equals 16 residues. Germline loops: CDR1 SGHDN, CDR2 FVKESK. The CDR3 region has the DNA TGTACGACCAGGGTGCCGGGCGGTCTCTCCTACAATGAGCAGTTCTTC. As protein: CTTRVPGGLSYNEQFF.

The chain employs TRBV5-1 and TRBJ1-4; perhaps TRBD1 as D (5 bases). CDR3 size: 19 residues. The V end was cut by 4 bases, the J end by 4 bases, with 26 bases between. The germline gives CDR1 SGHRS, CDR2 YFSETQ. Here the CDR3 DNA reads TGCGCCAGCAGCGGCCGGGGACCTCAGAGGGGCCGCTATAATGAAAAACTGTTTTTT. Translation gives CASSGRGPQRGRYNEKLFF.